This TCR beta chain is from a study of identifying expanded T cells in peripheral blood. General study results and limits: Clone count variance between roughly 2-week samples rose with total template count. Technical replicates showed around 1.2 changed clones; approximately two weeks about 16; four weeks 19.

This table comes from immunoSEQ multiplex PCR, and its TCRdb copy is limited to in-frame clones, with some not included. Seen here are more than 85,000 clones, about 88% observed once, and the top ten hold 8.4%. Looked up from germline, CDR1 is LNHDA and CDR2 is SQIVND (reference sequence). This CDR3 contains 13 residues. The V end was cut by 7 bases, the J end by 4 bases, with 13 bases between. This clone was observed a few times. Its target is not known. Healthy donors had no documented immune events, such as infections, while sampled. The TCR was taken from a person between 18 and 75 years old in good health. The chain employs TRBV19 and TRBJ1-1, with D uncertain. Sequencing was carried out using blood. CDR3 amino acids: CASTRGQRTEAFF. The CDR3 DNA is TGTGCCAGTACTCGAGGTCAGCGCACTGAAGCTTTCTTT. Complete variable domain (other parts from reference TRBV19 and TRBJ1-1): DGGITQSPKYLFRKEGQNVTLSCEQNLNHDAMYWYRQDPGQGLRLIYYSQIVNDFQKGDIAEGYSVSREKKESFPLTVTSAQKNPTAFYLCASTRGQRTEAFFGQGTRLTVV.